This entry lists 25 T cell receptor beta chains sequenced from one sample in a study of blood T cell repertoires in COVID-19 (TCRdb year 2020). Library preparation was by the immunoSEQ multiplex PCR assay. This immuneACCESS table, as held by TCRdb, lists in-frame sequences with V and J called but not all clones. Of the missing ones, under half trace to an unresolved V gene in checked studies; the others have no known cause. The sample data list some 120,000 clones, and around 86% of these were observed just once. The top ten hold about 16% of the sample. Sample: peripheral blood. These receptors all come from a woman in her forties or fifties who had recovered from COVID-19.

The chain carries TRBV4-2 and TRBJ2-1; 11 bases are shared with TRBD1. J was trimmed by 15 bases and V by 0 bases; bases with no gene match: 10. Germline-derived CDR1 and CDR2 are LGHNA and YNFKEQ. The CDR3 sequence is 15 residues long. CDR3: CASSQDLGDRGFRFF. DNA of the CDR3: TGTGCCAGCAGCCAAGATCTGGGGGACAGGGGGTTTCGGTTCTTC.

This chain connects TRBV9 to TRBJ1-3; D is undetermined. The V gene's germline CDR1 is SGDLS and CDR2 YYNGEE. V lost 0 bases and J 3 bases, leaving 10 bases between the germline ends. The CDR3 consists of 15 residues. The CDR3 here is CASSVGGRSGNTIYF. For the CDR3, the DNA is TGTGCCAGCAGCGTAGGCGGCCGCAGTGGAAACACCATATATTTT.

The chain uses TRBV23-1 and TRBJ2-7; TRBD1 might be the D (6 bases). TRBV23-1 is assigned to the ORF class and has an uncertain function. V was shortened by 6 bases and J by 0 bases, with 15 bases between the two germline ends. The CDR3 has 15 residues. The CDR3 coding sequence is TGCGCCAGCAGCCGAGGCTTGGGACACTCCTACGAGCAGTACTTC. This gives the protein CASSRGLGHSYEQYF.

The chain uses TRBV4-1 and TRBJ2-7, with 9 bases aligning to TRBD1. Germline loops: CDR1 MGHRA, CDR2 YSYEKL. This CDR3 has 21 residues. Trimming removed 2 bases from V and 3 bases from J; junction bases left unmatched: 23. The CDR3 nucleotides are TGCGCCAGCAGCCAAAGGTCCGGAAAGGGACAGGGTGCGCACTTGTTCTACGAGCAGTACTTC. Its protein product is CASSQRSGKGQGAHLFYEQYF.

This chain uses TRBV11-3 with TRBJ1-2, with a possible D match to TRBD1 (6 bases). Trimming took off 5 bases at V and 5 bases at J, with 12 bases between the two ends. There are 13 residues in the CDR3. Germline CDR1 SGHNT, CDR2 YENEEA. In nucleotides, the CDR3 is TGTGCCAGCAGCCAAGGGGGTCTGTATGGCTACACCTTC. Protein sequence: CASSQGGLYGYTF.

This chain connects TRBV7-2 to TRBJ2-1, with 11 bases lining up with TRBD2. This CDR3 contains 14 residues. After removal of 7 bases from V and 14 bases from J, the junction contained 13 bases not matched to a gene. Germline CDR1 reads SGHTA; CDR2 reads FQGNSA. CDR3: CASTPGLAAPRKFF. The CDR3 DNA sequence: TGTGCCAGCACGCCGGGACTAGCGGCCCCTAGGAAGTTCTTC.

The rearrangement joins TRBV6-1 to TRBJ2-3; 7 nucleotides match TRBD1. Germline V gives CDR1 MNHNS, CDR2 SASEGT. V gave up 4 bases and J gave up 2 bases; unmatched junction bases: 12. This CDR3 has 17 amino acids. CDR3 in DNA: TGTGCCAGCAGTGCAACCGGAAGGGGGCGGTACACAGATACGCAGTATTTT. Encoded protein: CASSATGRGRYTDTQYF.

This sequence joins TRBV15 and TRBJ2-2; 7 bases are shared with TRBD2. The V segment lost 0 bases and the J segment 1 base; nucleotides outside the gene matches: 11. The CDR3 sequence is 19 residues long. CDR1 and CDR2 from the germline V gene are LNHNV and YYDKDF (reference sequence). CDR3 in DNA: TGTGCCACCAGCAGAGATCTAACTTCTAGCGGCCGGAACACCGGGGAGCTGTTTTTT. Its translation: CATSRDLTSSGRNTGELFF.

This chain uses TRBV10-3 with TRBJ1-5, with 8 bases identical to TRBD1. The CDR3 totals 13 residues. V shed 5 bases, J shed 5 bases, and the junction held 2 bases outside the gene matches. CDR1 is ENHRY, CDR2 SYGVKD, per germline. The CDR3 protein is CAISQGADQPQHF. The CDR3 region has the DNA TGTGCCATCAGTCAGGGGGCCGATCAGCCCCAGCATTTT.

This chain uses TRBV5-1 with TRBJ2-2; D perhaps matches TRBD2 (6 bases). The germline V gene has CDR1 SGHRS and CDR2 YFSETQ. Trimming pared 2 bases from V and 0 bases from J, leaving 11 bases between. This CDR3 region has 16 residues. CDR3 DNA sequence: TGCGCCAGCAGCTTCGGAGGGGTGACGAACACCGGGGAGCTGTTTTTT. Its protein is CASSFGGVTNTGELFF.

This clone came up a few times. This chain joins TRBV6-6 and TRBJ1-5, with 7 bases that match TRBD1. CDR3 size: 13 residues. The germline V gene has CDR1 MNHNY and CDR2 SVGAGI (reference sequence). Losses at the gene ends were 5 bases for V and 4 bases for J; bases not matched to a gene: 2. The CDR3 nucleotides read TGTGCCAGCAGTGGACAGGCAAATCAGCCCCAGCATTTT. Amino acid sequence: CASSGQANQPQHF.

As DNA, the CDR3 is TGTGCCAGCAGCCCCCCGGACAGGGACAACACCGGGGAGCTGTTTTTT. It specifies CASSPPDRDNTGELFF. V is TRBV9 and J is TRBJ2-2; 8 nucleotides agree with TRBD1. This CDR3 is 16 amino acids long. Germline CDR1 SGDLS, CDR2 YYNGEE. With V trimmed by 4 bases and J by 2 bases, 7 bases remained unmatched.

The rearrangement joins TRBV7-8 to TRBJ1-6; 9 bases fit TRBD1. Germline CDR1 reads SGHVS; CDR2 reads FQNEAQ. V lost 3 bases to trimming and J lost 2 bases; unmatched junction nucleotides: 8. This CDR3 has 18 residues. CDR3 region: CASSLRRGQGTYNSPLHF. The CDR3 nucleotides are TGTGCCAGCAGCTTGAGGCGGGGACAGGGCACCTATAATTCACCCCTCCACTTT.

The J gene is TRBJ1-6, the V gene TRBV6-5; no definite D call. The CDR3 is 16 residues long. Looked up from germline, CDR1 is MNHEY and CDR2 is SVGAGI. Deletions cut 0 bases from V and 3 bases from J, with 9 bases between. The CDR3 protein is CASSYSRGGYNSPLHF. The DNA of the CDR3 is TGTGCCAGCAGTTACTCGCGCGGTGGCTATAATTCACCCCTCCACTTT.

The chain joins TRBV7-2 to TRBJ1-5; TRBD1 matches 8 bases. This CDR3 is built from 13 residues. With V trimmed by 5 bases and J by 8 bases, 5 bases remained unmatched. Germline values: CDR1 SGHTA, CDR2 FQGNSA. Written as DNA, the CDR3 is TGTGCCAGCAGCCCTCAGGGGGCCAAGCCCCAGCATTTT. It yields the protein CASSPQGAKPQHF.

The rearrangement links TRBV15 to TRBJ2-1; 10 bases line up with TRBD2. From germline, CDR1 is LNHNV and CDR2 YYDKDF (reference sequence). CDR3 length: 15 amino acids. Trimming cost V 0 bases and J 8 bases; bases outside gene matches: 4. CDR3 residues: CATSRDGLAGDEQFF. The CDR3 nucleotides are TGTGCCACCAGCAGAGATGGTCTAGCGGGGGATGAGCAGTTCTTC.

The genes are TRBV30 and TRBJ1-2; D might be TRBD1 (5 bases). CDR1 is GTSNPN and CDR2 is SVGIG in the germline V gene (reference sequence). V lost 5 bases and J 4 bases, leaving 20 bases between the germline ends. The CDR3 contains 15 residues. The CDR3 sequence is CAWEGVASRSYGYTF. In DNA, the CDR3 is TGTGCCTGGGAAGGGGTGGCCAGCCGCTCCTATGGCTACACCTTC.

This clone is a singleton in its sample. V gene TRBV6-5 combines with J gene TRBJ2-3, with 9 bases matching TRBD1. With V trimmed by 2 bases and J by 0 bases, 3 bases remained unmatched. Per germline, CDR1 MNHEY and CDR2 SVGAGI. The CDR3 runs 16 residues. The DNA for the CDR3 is TGTGCCAGCAGTTACCGGGACAGGGCGAGCACAGATACGCAGTATTTT. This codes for CASSYRDRASTDTQYF.

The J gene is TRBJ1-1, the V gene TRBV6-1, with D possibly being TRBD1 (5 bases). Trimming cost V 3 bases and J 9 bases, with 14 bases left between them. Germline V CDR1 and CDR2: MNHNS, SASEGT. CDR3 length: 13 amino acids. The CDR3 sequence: CASSESGQRKAFF. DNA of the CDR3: TGTGCCAGCAGTGAGTCAGGGCAGAGGAAAGCTTTCTTT.

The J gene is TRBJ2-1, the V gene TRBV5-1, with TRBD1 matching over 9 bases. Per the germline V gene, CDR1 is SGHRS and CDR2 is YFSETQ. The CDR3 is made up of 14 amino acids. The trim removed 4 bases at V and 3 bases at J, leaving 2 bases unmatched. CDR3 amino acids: CASSRQGDYNEQFF. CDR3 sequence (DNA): TGCGCCAGCAGCCGACAGGGGGACTACAATGAGCAGTTCTTC.

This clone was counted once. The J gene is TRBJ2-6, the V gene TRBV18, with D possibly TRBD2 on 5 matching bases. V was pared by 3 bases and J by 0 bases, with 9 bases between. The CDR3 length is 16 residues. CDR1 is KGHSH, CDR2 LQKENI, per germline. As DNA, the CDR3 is TGTGCCAGCTCACCGGTCGCGGGCTCTGGGGCCAACGTCCTGACTTTC. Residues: CASSPVAGSGANVLTF.

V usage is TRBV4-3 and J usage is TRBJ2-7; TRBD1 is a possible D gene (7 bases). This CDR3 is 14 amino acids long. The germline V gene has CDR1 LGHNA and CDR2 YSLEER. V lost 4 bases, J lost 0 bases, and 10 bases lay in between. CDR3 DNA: TGCGCCAGCAGCCCAGGGGGGCCCTCCTACGAGCAGTACTTC. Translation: CASSPGGPSYEQYF.

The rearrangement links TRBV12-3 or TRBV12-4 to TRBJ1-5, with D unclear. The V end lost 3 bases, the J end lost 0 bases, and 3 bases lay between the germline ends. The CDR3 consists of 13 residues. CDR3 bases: TGTGCCAGCAGTTTCGGTAGCAATCAGCCCCAGCATTTT. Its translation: CASSFGSNQPQHF.

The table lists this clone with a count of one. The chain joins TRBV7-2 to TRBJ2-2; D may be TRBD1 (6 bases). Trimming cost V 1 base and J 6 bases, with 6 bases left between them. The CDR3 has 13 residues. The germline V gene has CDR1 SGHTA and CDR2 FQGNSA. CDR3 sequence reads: CASSLEGAGELFF. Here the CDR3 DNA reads TGTGCCAGCAGCTTAGAGGGGGCCGGGGAGCTGTTTTTT.

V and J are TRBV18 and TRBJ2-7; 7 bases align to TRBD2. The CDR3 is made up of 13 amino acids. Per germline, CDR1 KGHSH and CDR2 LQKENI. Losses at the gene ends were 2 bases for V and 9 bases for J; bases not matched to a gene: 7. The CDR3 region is CASSPSRWGGQYF. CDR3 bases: TGTGCCAGCTCACCATCCAGGTGGGGGGGGCAGTACTTC.